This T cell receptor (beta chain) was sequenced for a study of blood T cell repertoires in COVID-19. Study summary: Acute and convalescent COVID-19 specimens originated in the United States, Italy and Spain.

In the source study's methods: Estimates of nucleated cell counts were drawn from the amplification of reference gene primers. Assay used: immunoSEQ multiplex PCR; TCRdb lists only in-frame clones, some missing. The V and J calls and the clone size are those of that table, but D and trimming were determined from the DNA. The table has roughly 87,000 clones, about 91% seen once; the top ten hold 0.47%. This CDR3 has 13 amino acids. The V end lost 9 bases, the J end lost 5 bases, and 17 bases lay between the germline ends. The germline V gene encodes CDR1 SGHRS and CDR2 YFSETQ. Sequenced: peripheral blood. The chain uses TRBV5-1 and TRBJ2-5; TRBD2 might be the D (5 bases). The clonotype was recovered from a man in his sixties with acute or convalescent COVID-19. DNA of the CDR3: TGCGCCACGGCGGGTCAACCTCGGGAGACCCAGTACTTC. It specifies CATAGQPRETQYF. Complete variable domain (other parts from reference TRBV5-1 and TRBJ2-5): KAGVTQTPRYLIKTRGQQVTLSCSPISGHRSVSWYQQTPGQGLQFLFEYFSETQRNKGNFPGRFSGRQFSNSRSEMNVSTLELGDSALYLCATAGQPRETQYFGPGTRLLVL.